A single sample is the source of the 32 T cell receptor beta chains below, sequenced in a study of T cells expressing NK-cell markers. TCRdb derives one entry per CDR3 protein from the 5' RACE reads, leaving out DNA. The sample is made up of 550,000 to 600,000 distinct CDR3 sequences, and the top ten hold roughly 3.5% of it. Specimen: blood T cells: a sorted CD56 or NKG2C T cell subset, CD4+ or CD8+ T cells, or bulk PBMC T cells (not recorded which). The source is a man aged 18 to 29 in good health.

This chain connects TRBV12-3 or TRBV12-4 to TRBJ2-4; absent DNA, TCRdb's TRBD2 call cannot be checked. The CDR3 is 13 residues long. Here the CDR3 reads CASSLRRTAVRDF.

V is TRBV6-5 and J is TRBJ1-4; TCRdb reports TRBD1, a call that lacks DNA to check it against. This CDR3 has 15 residues. Germline V gene data show CDR1 as MNHEY and CDR2 as SVGAGI. CDR3 sequence: CASSYGPGTNEKLFF.

V and J are TRBV12-3 or TRBV12-4 and TRBJ2-3; without DNA, the TCRdb call of TRBD1 cannot be checked. The CDR3 consists of 15 residues. The CDR3 loop reads CASSLASRGTDTQYF.

The chain employs TRBV4-1 and TRBJ2-1; there is no DNA to check the TCRdb D call of TRBD1. This CDR3 spans 13 amino acids. Germline values: CDR1 MGHRA, CDR2 YSYEKL. The CDR3 here is CASSQEMRGEQFF.

The J gene is TRBJ2-3, the V gene TRBV11-1; TCRdb indicates TRBD2, and absent DNA this call remains unverified. Per the germline V gene, CDR1 is SGHAT and CDR2 is FQDESV (reference sequence). The CDR3 spans 18 residues. The chain's CDR3 is CASSFHGGLAGRTDTQYF.

The gene calls are TRBV7-9 and TRBJ2-4; with no DNA, the TCRdb D assignment of TRBD1 cannot be verified. CDR3 length equals 16 residues. Germline CDR1 reads SEHNR; CDR2 reads FQNEAQ (reference sequence). CDR3 sequence reads: CASTPIGALAKNIQYF. The full variable domain, its missing parts supplied by reference TRBV7-9 and TRBJ2-4, is DTGVSQNPRHKITKRGQNVTFRCDPISEHNRLYWYRQTLGQGPEFLTYFQNEAQLEKSRLLSDRFSAERPKGSFSTLEIQRTEQGDSAMYLCASTPIGALAKNIQYFGAGTRLSVL.

The rearrangement joins TRBV9 to TRBJ2-7; no DNA is available, so the TRBD1 call from TCRdb remains unchecked. Germline-derived CDR1 and CDR2 are SGDLS and YYNGEE. The length of the CDR3 is 14 residues. The CDR3 region is CASSPLQGTGEQYF. Based on the CDR3 plus reference TRBV9 and TRBJ2-7, the full variable domain is DSGVTQTPKHLITATGQRVTLRCSPRSGDLSVYWYQQSLDQGLQFLIQYYNGEERAKGNILERFSAQQFPDLHSELNLSSLELGDSALYFCASSPLQGTGEQYFGPGTRLTVT.

The chain links TRBV5-1 to TRBJ2-3; TCRdb designates TRBD1, a call that cannot be tested without DNA. Germline V gene sequence: CDR1 SGHRS, CDR2 YFSETQ. There are 16 residues in the CDR3. CDR3 amino acids: CASSLAIGRGTDTQYF.

This chain joins TRBV6-1 and TRBJ1-1; TCRdb selects TRBD1, and the lack of DNA leaves this call unchecked. The CDR3 is 15 amino acids. Germline loops: CDR1 MNHNS, CDR2 SASEGT. The CDR3 reads CASSPRGALGTEAFF.

V gene TRBV10-3 combines with J gene TRBJ2-1; TCRdb indicates TRBD2, and absent DNA this call remains unverified. The CDR3 has 18 amino acids. Germline CDR1 and CDR2: ENHRY and SYGVKD. This chain's CDR3 is CAISELGTSLTARNEQFF.

The J gene is TRBJ1-2, the V gene TRBV6-1; the D call of TRBD1 rests on TCRdb alone, since no DNA is present to check it. This CDR3 region has 14 residues. Germline V lookup: CDR1 MNHNS, CDR2 SASEGT. CDR3 region: CASRPPGQGGRYTF.

The gene calls are TRBV7-9 and TRBJ2-1; TCRdb selects TRBD2, and the lack of DNA leaves this call unchecked. CDR1 is SEHNR, CDR2 FQNEAQ, per germline (reference sequence). This CDR3 region has 17 residues. The CDR3 spells CASLRAGVATNYNEQFF.

The rearrangement uses TRBV3-1 and TRBJ1-1; checking the TCRdb D call of TRBD1 is not possible without DNA. CDR1 and CDR2 from the germline V gene are LGHDT and YNNKEL (reference sequence). The CDR3 extends over 14 amino acids. CDR3 loop: CASSQEALSRKAFF.

The rearrangement uses TRBV27 and TRBJ1-2. Germline-derived CDR1 and CDR2 are MNHEY and SMNVEV (reference sequence). The CDR3 covers 12 residues. The CDR3: CASSFSGNGYTF.

The chain is built from TRBV6-2 or TRBV6-3 and TRBJ1-5. The germline V gene encodes CDR1 MNHEY and CDR2 SVGEGT. The CDR3 length is 13 residues. The CDR3 spells CASISDGNQPQHF.

The V gene is TRBV24-1, the J gene TRBJ2-1; the TCRdb call, TRBD2, lacks DNA for checking. The CDR3 totals 14 residues. Germline lookup yields CDR1 KGHDR and CDR2 SFDVKD. CDR3: CATRSGFNYNEQFF.

CDR3 in amino acids: CSAPRASFGEKLFF. This chain connects TRBV20-1 to TRBJ1-4; lacking DNA, the TRBD1 call made by TCRdb goes unchecked. The germline CDR1 and CDR2 sequences are DFQATT and SNEGSKA (reference sequence). The CDR3 consists of 14 residues.

The genes are TRBV3-1 and TRBJ2-1. This CDR3 has 16 residues. Per germline, CDR1 LGHDT and CDR2 YNNKEL (reference sequence). CDR3 loop: CASARLSMSSYNEQFF.

The chain combines TRBV28 with TRBJ2-3; TCRdb's D call of TRBD2 is untestable without DNA. The length of the CDR3 is 14 residues. CDR1 MDHEN and CDR2 SYDVKM come from the germline V gene. The CDR3 loop is CASTSGRVPPRQYF.

The chain is built from TRBV6-4 and TRBJ2-2. This CDR3 is built from 15 residues. CDR1 is MRHNA, CDR2 SNTAGT, per germline. CDR3 sequence reads: CASSEVLGRTGELFF.

The chain carries TRBV20-1 and TRBJ2-1; TCRdb's D gene call, TRBD2, goes unchecked for lack of DNA. Germline assignment: CDR1 DFQATT and CDR2 SNEGSKA (reference sequence). The CDR3 has 15 amino acids. The CDR3 protein is CSAREGEAGYNEQFF.

The rearrangement joins TRBV7-2 to TRBJ2-5. Germline V gene lookup returns CDR1 SGHTA and CDR2 FQGNSA. This CDR3 spans 15 amino acids. The CDR3 sequence is CASSLISRFVETQYF.

This sequence joins TRBV7-9 and TRBJ1-1; TCRdb reports TRBD1, a call that lacks DNA to check it against. The CDR3 has 16 amino acids. Looked up from germline, CDR1 is SEHNR and CDR2 is FQNEAQ (reference sequence). CDR3 amino acids: CASSLARTGRETEAFF.

The CDR3 spells CASSLADYNNEQFF. V usage is TRBV12-3 or TRBV12-4 and J usage is TRBJ2-1; TCRdb's assignment of TRBD2 cannot be checked, as there is no DNA. The CDR3 is made up of 14 amino acids.

V is TRBV29-1 and J is TRBJ2-3; absent DNA, TCRdb's TRBD2 call cannot be checked. Per germline, CDR1 SQVTM and CDR2 ANQGSEA. The CDR3 contains 16 residues. Here the CDR3 reads CSVDWGSGIRLSTQYF.

V and J are TRBV7-2 and TRBJ1-1. The CDR3 totals 15 residues. CDR1 is SGHTA, CDR2 FQGNSA, per germline. The CDR3: CASSPMLQRSTEAFF.

CDR3 residues: CATTGSGNQYNEQFF. The rearrangement joins TRBV12-3 or TRBV12-4 to TRBJ2-1; without DNA, the TCRdb call of TRBD2 cannot be checked. This CDR3 has 15 residues.

V usage is TRBV20-1 and J usage is TRBJ2-7; checking the TCRdb D call of TRBD1 is not possible without DNA. Per germline, CDR1 DFQATT and CDR2 SNEGSKA (reference sequence). The CDR3 runs to 14 residues. This chain's CDR3 is CSARVSGTSYEQYF.

The chain carries TRBV24-1 and TRBJ1-1; the D call of TRBD1 rests on TCRdb alone, since no DNA is present to check it. The CDR3 spans 13 residues. The V gene's germline CDR1 is KGHDR and CDR2 SFDVKD. CDR3 region: CATIGDVNTEAFF.

The J gene is TRBJ1-2, the V gene TRBV12-3 or TRBV12-4; TCRdb's D call of TRBD1 is untestable without DNA. CDR3 size: 11 residues. CDR3 amino acids: CASSPGQLHTF.

The chain is built from TRBV4-3 and TRBJ2-1; TCRdb returns TRBD2, unconfirmable since there is no DNA. The germline gives CDR1 LGHNA, CDR2 YSLEER. This CDR3 is built from 16 residues. CDR3 sequence: CASSPGLAGLYNEQFF.

The chain has TRBV29-1 and TRBJ2-7; the D gene TCRdb calls, TRBD2, cannot be checked with no DNA. The germline V gene encodes CDR1 SQVTM and CDR2 ANQGSEA. The CDR3 consists of 12 residues. The CDR3 sequence is CSVLDLLDEQYF.